This paragraph reports one T cell receptor (beta chain). Antigen: not known. This CDR3 contains 14 residues. V gave up 8 bases and J gave up 8 bases, with 18 bases separating them. CDR1 and CDR2 from the germline V gene are MNHEY and SMNVEV (reference sequence). The data belong to a study of cytotoxic CD8 clonotypes in ibrutinib-treated CLL. Study at large: The authors obtained response samples at a median of around eleven months of treatment, range 6 to 36. When averaged across all of the samples, the counts came to approximately 250,000 productive templates and 90,000 to 95,000 productive rearrangements. Study observations and caveats: Clonality increased with ibrutinib response but returned toward baseline at progression. Treatment saw public clonotypes, which were uncommon, either contract or stay stable.

Assay: immunoSEQ multiplex PCR; the TCRdb copy retains only in-frame clones and omits some. The sample holds over 65,000 clones, approximately 71% seen once. This clonotype was sampled from a human donor with chronic lymphocytic leukemia. The sample in question was PBMCs, obtained after 12 months of ibrutinib treatment. The chain carries TRBV27 and TRBJ1-4, with D unclear. CDR3: CASRSQQIGEKLFF. The CDR3 nucleotides are TGTGCCAGCCGTTCTCAACAGATAGGGGAAAAACTGTTTTTT.